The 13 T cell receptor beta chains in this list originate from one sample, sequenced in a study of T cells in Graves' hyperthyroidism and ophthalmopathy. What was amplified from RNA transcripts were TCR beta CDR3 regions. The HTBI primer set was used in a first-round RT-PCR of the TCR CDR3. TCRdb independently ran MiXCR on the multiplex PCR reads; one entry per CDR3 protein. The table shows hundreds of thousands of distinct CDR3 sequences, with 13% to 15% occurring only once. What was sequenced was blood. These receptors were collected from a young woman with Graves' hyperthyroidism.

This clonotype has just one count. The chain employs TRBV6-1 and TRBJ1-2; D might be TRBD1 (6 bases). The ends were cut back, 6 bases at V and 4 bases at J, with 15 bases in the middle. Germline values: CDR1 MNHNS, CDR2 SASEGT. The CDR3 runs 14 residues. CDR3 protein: CASSPNGTPYGYTF. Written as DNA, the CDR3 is TGTGCCAGCAGCCCTAACGGGACACCCTATGGCTACACCTTC.

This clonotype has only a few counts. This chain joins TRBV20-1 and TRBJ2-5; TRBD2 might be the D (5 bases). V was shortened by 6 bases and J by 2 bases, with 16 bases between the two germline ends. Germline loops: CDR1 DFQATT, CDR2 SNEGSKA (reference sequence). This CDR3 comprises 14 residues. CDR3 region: CSAPLSGKQETQYF. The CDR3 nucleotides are TGCAGTGCCCCCCTGAGCGGAAAACAAGAGACCCAGTACTTC.

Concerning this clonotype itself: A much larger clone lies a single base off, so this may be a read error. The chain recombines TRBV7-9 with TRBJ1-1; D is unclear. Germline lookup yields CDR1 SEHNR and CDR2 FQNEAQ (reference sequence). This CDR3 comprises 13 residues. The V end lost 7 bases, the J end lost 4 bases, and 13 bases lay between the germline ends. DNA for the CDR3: TGTGCCAGCACCTCGGTCCAGCTCACTGAAGCTTTCTTT. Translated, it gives CASTSVQLTEAFF.

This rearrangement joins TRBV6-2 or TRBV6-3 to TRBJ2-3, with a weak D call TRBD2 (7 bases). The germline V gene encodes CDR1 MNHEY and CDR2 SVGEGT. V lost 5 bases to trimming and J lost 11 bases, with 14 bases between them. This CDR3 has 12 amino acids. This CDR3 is CASSAKGGKQYF. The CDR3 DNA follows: TGTGCCAGCAGTGCAAAGGGGGGGAAGCAGTATTTT.

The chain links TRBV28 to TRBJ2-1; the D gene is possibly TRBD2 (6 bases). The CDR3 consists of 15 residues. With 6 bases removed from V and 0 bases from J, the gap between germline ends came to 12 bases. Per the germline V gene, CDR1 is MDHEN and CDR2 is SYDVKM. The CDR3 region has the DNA TGTGCCAGCAGGCTCATAGCGGACTCCTACAATGAGCAGTTCTTC. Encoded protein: CASRLIADSYNEQFF.

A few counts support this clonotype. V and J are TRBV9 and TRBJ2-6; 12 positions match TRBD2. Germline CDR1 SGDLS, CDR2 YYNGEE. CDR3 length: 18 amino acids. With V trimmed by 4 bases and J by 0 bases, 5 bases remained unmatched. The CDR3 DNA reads TGTGCCAGCAGCTTACGACTAGCGGGAGCCTCTGGGGCCAACGTCCTGACTTTC. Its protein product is CASSLRLAGASGANVLTF.

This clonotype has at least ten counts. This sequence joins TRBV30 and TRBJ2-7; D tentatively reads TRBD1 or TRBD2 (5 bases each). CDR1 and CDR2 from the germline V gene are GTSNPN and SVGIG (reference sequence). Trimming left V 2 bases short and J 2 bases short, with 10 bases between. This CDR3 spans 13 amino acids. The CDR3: CAWSRDGTYEQYF. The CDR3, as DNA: TGTGCCTGGAGTCGGGACGGTACCTACGAGCAGTACTTC.

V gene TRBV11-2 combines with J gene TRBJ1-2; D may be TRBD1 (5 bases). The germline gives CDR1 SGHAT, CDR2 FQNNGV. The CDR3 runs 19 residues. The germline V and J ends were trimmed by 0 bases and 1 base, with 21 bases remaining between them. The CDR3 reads CASSLDGLQTEYFNYGYTF. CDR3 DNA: TGTGCCAGCAGCTTAGATGGCCTTCAGACAGAGTACTTTAACTATGGCTACACCTTC.

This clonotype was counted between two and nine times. The CDR3 DNA reads as TGTGCCAGCAGCTTAGCGGGACAGCTGATCAATCAGCCCCAGCATTTT. Translation gives CASSLAGQLINQPQHF. The gene calls are TRBV7-8 and TRBJ1-5; 7 nucleotides align to TRBD1. The ends lost 0 bases at V and 3 bases at J; junction bases unmatched: 5. Germline loops: CDR1 SGHVS, CDR2 FQNEAQ. This CDR3 contains 16 residues.

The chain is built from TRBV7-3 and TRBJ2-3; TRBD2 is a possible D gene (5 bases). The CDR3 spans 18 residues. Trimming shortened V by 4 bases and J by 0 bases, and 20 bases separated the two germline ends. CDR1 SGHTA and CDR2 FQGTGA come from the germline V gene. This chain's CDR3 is CASSSTKGRGASTDTQYF. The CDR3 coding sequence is TGTGCCAGCAGCTCAACAAAGGGCCGGGGAGCTAGCACAGATACGCAGTATTTT.

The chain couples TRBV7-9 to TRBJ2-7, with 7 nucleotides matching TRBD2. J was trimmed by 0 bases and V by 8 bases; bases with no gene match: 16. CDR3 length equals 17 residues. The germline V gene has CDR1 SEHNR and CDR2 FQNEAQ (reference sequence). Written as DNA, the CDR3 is TGTGCCAGCGTGGGTCACGGCCCGCGGGGGACCTCCTACGAGCAGTACTTC. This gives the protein CASVGHGPRGTSYEQYF. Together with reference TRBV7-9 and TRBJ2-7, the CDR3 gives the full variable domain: DTGVSQNPRHKITKRGQNVTFRCDPISEHNRLYWYRQTLGQGPEFLTYFQNEAQLEKSRLLSDRFSAERPKGSFSTLEIQRTEQGDSAMYLCASVGHGPRGTSYEQYFGPGTRLTVT.

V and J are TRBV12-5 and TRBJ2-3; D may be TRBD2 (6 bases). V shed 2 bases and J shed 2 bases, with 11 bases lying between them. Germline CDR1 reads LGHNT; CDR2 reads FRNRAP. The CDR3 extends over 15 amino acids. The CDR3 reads CASGLTPGVTDTQYF. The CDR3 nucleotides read TGTGCTAGTGGTTTGACCCCGGGGGTCACAGATACGCAGTATTTT.

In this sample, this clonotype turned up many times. The chain's CDR3 is CASRASGRPYQETQYF. For the CDR3, the DNA is TGTGCCAGCAGGGCTAGCGGCCGCCCGTACCAAGAGACCCAGTACTTC. The V call is TRBV28, the J call TRBJ2-5, with 7 bases aligning to TRBD2. Trimming at V came to 6 bases and at J to 0 bases, leaving 10 bases not matched to a gene. CDR1 is MDHEN, CDR2 SYDVKM, per germline. This CDR3 is built from 16 residues.